This T cell receptor (beta chain) was sequenced for a study of T cell repertoires in cytomegalovirus infection (dated by TCRdb to the late 2010s). For the study in its entirety: The peptide stimulations were aimed at well-studied HLA-B-restricted epitopes as well as recently identified HLA-C-restricted CMV epitopes, whose presentation resists viral immunomodulation. Donor HLA type was relevant to the analysis, as public TCR beta signatures indicated carriage of CMV infection together with the matching HLA type. Study-wide findings and limitations: In the ex vivo response, HLA-C-restricted CMV-specific TCR beta clonotypes were dominant, and in two of eight donors the single most frequent clonotype came from this HLA-C-restricted group. In both this cohort and an independent cohort of 352 donors, the cumulative frequency of public TCR beta family members distinguished carriers of CMV infection plus the relevant HLA type.

This clonotype was detected a few times. This clone's antigen is unknown. Its ends do not fully match the called genes, so a read error is possible. The data were produced on an Illumina HiSeq 1500. Starting from the raw public reads, TCRdb applied fastp trimming at Q25, assembled clones with MiXCR and retained in-frame beta chains. All rows with the same CDR3 protein become a single entry with the most common DNA and genes. The sample table shows a few hundred thousand distinct CDR3 sequences, and 25% to 35% are seen once. The leading ten clones occupy roughly a sixth of the sample. CDR1 MNHEY and CDR2 SVGEGT were looked up in the germline V gene. The CDR3 has 17 amino acids, counting the end cysteine and phenylalanine. Solely the CDR3 DNA is kept, with 51 bases framed from the first base. The treatment or condition label of this sample denotes: in vitro stimulation with specific CMV peptide epitopes to enrich CMV-specific T cells.

The origin of this receptor is a human donor in good health (CMV status not recorded). Some clones in this sample may be carry-over from other donors' samples. The receptor chain draws on TRBV6-2 or TRBV6-3 and TRBJ2-1; 9 of the junction bases match TRBD2. Sequenced here: cultured PBMCs, sampled from culture after CMV antigen stimulation. The CDR3 region has the sequence CASSYSPSGTSHNEQFF. Here is the DNA: TGTGCCAGCAGTTACTCTCCTAGCGGGACCTCCCACAATGAGCAGTTCTTC.